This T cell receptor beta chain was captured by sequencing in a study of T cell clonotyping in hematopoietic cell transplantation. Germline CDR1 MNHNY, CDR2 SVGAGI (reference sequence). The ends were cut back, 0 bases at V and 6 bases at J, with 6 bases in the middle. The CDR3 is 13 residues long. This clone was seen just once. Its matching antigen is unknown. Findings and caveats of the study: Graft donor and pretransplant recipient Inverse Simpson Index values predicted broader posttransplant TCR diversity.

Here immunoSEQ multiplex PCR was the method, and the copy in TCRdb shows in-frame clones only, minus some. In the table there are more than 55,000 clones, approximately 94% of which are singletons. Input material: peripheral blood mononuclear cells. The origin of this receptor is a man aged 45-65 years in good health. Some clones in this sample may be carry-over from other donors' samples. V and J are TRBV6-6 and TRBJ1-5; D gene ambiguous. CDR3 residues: CASSYSNIQPQHF. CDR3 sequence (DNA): TGTGCCAGCAGTTACTCGAACATTCAGCCCCAGCATTTT.